The next 10 T cell receptor beta chains were all read from a single sample in a study of CD8+ T cells in alopecia areata. The sequencing template was cDNA reverse transcribed from extracted RNA. TCRdb's table, derived via immunoSEQ multiplex PCR, lists solely in-frame clones and lacks some. Among about 200,000 clones listed, more than 45% were seen once. Treatment in this sample: oral pan-JAK inhibitor, 5-10 mg twice daily. This specimen was CD4+ T cells sorted from blood, taken at week 4, from a patient treated with tofacitinib. Receptors originate from a human donor with alopecia areata.

The chain couples TRBV29-1 to TRBJ2-1, with 7 nucleotides matching TRBD2. Per germline, CDR1 SQVTM and CDR2 ANQGSEA. The J segment lost 0 bases and the V segment lost 7 bases, leaving 3 bases of the junction unmatched. This CDR3 has 13 amino acids. The CDR3 protein is CSGIAGSYNEQFF. CDR3 DNA sequence: TGCAGCGGTATAGCGGGCTCCTACAATGAGCAGTTCTTC.

V gene TRBV6-5 combines with J gene TRBJ1-2; 9 bases map to TRBD1. The CDR3 has 14 residues. Germline-derived CDR1 and CDR2 are MNHEY and SVGAGI. The J segment lost 8 bases and the V segment lost 6 bases, leaving 10 bases of the junction unmatched. CDR3 bases: TGTGCCAGCAGCCGACAGGGGGAGTTGGGCGGCTACACCTTC. Residues: CASSRQGELGGYTF.

CDR3 sequence reads: CASSPGRDQPQHF. The CDR3 nucleotides are TGTGCCAGCAGTCCGGGACGGGATCAGCCCCAGCATTTT. This chain links TRBV6-6 with TRBJ1-5; D might be TRBD1 (5 bases). Germline assignment: CDR1 MNHNY and CDR2 SVGAGI (reference sequence). Trimming pared 5 bases from V and 5 bases from J, leaving 10 bases between. The CDR3 spans 13 residues.

This chain links TRBV29-1 with TRBJ2-3, with a weak D call TRBD2 (6 bases). V was clipped by 4 bases and J by 6 bases, with 17 bases between them. Germline V gives CDR1 SQVTM, CDR2 ANQGSEA. The CDR3 length is 14 residues. The CDR3: CSVAGGAWLDTQYF. CDR3 coding DNA: TGCAGCGTTGCTGGCGGGGCCTGGTTGGATACGCAGTATTTT.

The chain uses TRBV7-9 and TRBJ2-7; 9 nucleotides line up with TRBD1. Germline lookup yields CDR1 SEHNR and CDR2 FQNEAQ (reference sequence). The CDR3 covers 12 residues. J was trimmed by 13 bases and V by 6 bases; bases with no gene match: 10. The CDR3 sequence: CASRSNRDREYF. The CDR3 DNA reads TGTGCCAGCAGATCGAACCGGGACAGGGAATACTTC.

The chain recombines TRBV6-6 with TRBJ1-5; a weak D match, TRBD1 (5 bases). The V gene's germline CDR1 is MNHNY and CDR2 SVGAGI (reference sequence). This CDR3 comprises 14 residues. With 0 bases removed from V and 6 bases from J, the gap between germline ends came to 9 bases. CDR3 sequence: CASSYSVGAQPQHF. The CDR3 DNA reads TGTGCCAGCAGTTACTCGGTTGGGGCTCAGCCCCAGCATTTT.

The table lists this clone with a few counts. A far larger clone is just one base off, so this is likely a read error. The chain recombines TRBV4-3 with TRBJ1-4; D not resolved. V dropped 4 bases and J dropped 8 bases, with 8 bases sitting between them. Germline V gives CDR1 LGHNA, CDR2 YSLEER. The length of the CDR3 is 12 residues. The chain's CDR3 is CASSPGKEKLFF. The CDR3 DNA is TGCGCCAGCAGCCCCGGAAAGGAAAAACTGTTTTTT.

A word on this clone: The sample has other DNA sequences that encode this CDR3 too. The chain recombines TRBV9 with TRBJ2-1; D may be TRBD1 or TRBD2 (5 bases each). Trimming shortened V by 0 bases and J by 7 bases, and 14 bases separated the two germline ends. The germline CDR1 and CDR2 sequences are SGDLS and YYNGEE. The CDR3 extends over 15 amino acids. The CDR3 region is CASSVEGQGGNEQFF. CDR3 nucleotides: TGTGCCAGCAGCGTAGAGGGGCAGGGCGGGAATGAGCAGTTCTTC. Together with reference TRBV9 and TRBJ2-1, the CDR3 gives the full variable domain: DSGVTQTPKHLITATGQRVTLRCSPRSGDLSVYWYQQSLDQGLQFLIQYYNGEERAKGNILERFSAQQFPDLHSELNLSSLELGDSALYFCASSVEGQGGNEQFFGPGTRLTVL.

This clone came up many times. This chain joins TRBV4-3 and TRBJ2-6; a weak D match, TRBD1 (6 bases). The CDR3 runs to 19 residues. Germline-derived CDR1 and CDR2 are LGHNA and YSLEER. The V end lost 0 bases, the J end lost 0 bases, and 15 bases lay between the germline ends. CDR3 coding DNA: TGCGCCAGCAGCCAAGATCCCGGCAGGGGTAGCTCTGGGGCCAACGTCCTGACTTTC. Translation gives CASSQDPGRGSSGANVLTF.

This chain links TRBV29-1 with TRBJ2-7; perhaps TRBD1 as D (6 bases). Germline CDR1 and CDR2: SQVTM and ANQGSEA. The CDR3 extends over 12 amino acids. V lost 6 bases to trimming and J lost 3 bases, with 12 bases between them. The CDR3 nucleotides are TGCAGCGTGGCAACAGGGTTCTACGAGCAGTACTTC. It encodes CSVATGFYEQYF.